Shown below are 29 T cell receptor beta chains from a single sample sequenced in a study of CD8 T cells in ankylosing spondylitis. TCRdb independently ran MiXCR on the 5' RACE reads; one entry per CDR3 protein. The sample lists 150,000 to 200,000 distinct CDR3 sequences; 18% were seen once. The sequenced material came from blood, either unsorted or a sorted T cell fraction (not recorded which). The receptors derive from a male donor under 35 with ankylosing spondylitis or in good health (not recorded which).

This clonotype was observed at least ten times. The chain recombines TRBV7-2 with TRBJ2-2; 7 nucleotides match TRBD2. Trimming at V came to 5 bases and at J to 9 bases, leaving 9 bases not matched to a gene. There are 14 residues in the CDR3. The germline V gene encodes CDR1 SGHTA and CDR2 FQGNSA. The CDR3 spells CASSPSRLARELFF. The CDR3 DNA sequence: TGTGCCAGCAGCCCGTCCCGACTAGCTCGGGAGCTGTTTTTT.

In this sample, this clonotype turned up many times. The rearrangement uses TRBV29-1 and TRBJ2-3, with 8 bases aligning to TRBD2. This CDR3 has 14 residues. V shed 6 bases, J shed 1 base, and the junction held 6 bases outside the gene matches. Germline lookup yields CDR1 SQVTM and CDR2 ANQGSEA. CDR3 in amino acids: CSVGAGAGTDTQYF. DNA for the CDR3: TGCAGCGTGGGAGCGGGAGCGGGCACAGATACGCAGTATTTT.

This chain connects TRBV7-8 to TRBJ2-7, with a possible D match to TRBD1 (6 bases). The germline V gene has CDR1 SGHVS and CDR2 FQNEAQ. The CDR3 length is 13 residues. V lost 5 bases and J lost 6, with 14 bases in between. CDR3 protein: CASSQRTGLEQYV. CDR3 sequence (DNA): TGTGCCAGCAGCCAACGTACAGGGCTCGAGCAGTACGTC.

This clonotype was found many times. The chain carries TRBV12-3 or TRBV12-4 and TRBJ2-2, with TRBD2 matching 8 bases. The CDR3 extends over 16 amino acids. After removal of 6 bases from V and 4 bases from J, the junction contained 10 bases not matched to a gene. The CDR3 region has the DNA TGTGCCAGCAGCCCCGGGTTGCTAGCGGGCACCGGGGAGCTGTTTTTT. Its protein is CASSPGLLAGTGELFF.

This clonotype was picked up many times. This chain uses TRBV4-3 with TRBJ2-2; the D gene is possibly TRBD2 (6 bases). The CDR3 loop spans 21 amino acids. The V gene lost 1 base and the J gene lost 0 bases, with 24 bases spanning the gap. Per the germline V gene, CDR1 is LGHNA and CDR2 is YSLEER. The CDR3 protein is CASSQAAQGRRGFANTGELFF. The CDR3 nucleotides are TGCGCCAGCAGCCAAGCTGCTCAAGGAAGACGGGGGTTCGCGAACACCGGGGAGCTGTTTTTT.

This clonotype showed up many times. J is TRBJ2-5 and V is TRBV27; D remains unclear. This CDR3 has 14 residues. Deletions cut 3 bases from V and 0 bases from J, with 8 bases between. Germline assignment: CDR1 MNHEY and CDR2 SMNVEV (reference sequence). CDR3 in amino acids: CASSFSSYQETQYF. The CDR3 DNA reads as TGTGCCAGCAGTTTTTCTTCGTACCAAGAGACCCAGTACTTC.

Many counts were recorded for this clonotype. The chain employs TRBV12-3 or TRBV12-4 and TRBJ2-3; 7 positions agree with TRBD1. The CDR3 is 14 residues long. J lost 2 bases, V lost 7 bases, and 6 bases had no gene match. DNA of the CDR3: TGTGCCAGCACCTTGACAGGGTTCACAGATACGCAGTATTTT. This gives the protein CASTLTGFTDTQYF.

This chain connects TRBV29-1 to TRBJ2-1; 7 bases are shared with TRBD2. Germline CDR1 is SQVTM and CDR2 is ANQGSEA. Trimming removed 5 bases from V and 15 bases from J; junction bases left unmatched: 16. This CDR3 has 13 residues. The DNA of the CDR3 is TGCAGCGTTTTTGAGGGAGGCGGGAGAATTCCGTTCTTC. Translating gives CSVFEGGGRIPFF.

This clonotype was counted many times. The chain combines TRBV6-4 with TRBJ2-1, with 12 positions matching TRBD2. Unmatched junction bases numbered 0, after V lost 2 bases and J lost 7 bases. Germline assignment: CDR1 MRHNA and CDR2 SNTAGT. The CDR3 is 14 amino acids. CDR3 loop: CASSDGTSGNEQFF. The CDR3 DNA follows: TGTGCCAGCAGTGACGGGACTAGCGGGAATGAGCAGTTCTTC.

Ten or more counts support this clonotype. The CDR3 coding sequence is TGCAGCGTCGGGACCGGGCTGGGGGAGCTGTTTTTT. Protein sequence: CSVGTGLGELFF. This chain links TRBV29-1 with TRBJ2-2; D is tentatively TRBD1 or TRBD2 (5 bases each). Per the germline V gene, CDR1 is SQVTM and CDR2 is ANQGSEA. V was trimmed by 6 bases and J by 8 bases, leaving 13 bases between them. CDR3 size: 12 residues.

This clonotype was found many times. V gene TRBV7-8 combines with J gene TRBJ2-1, with 10 bases that match TRBD1. Looked up from germline, CDR1 is SGHVS and CDR2 is FQNEAQ. The CDR3 contains 15 residues. J was trimmed by 6 bases and V by 1 base; bases with no gene match: 3. CDR3 protein: CASSLDGDRGNEQFF. The CDR3 coding sequence is TGTGCCAGCAGCTTAGACGGGGACAGGGGCAATGAGCAGTTCTTC.

This clonotype was recorded many times. The chain couples TRBV7-9 to TRBJ2-1; TRBD1 aligns across 8 bases. The CDR3 has 15 amino acids. From germline, CDR1 is SEHNR and CDR2 FQNEAQ (reference sequence). J gave up 7 bases and V 5 bases, and 10 bases lay outside the gene matches. The CDR3 here is CASSATGQVWNEQFF. CDR3 coding DNA: TGTGCCAGCAGCGCTACGGGACAGGTGTGGAATGAGCAGTTCTTC.

This clonotype occurred a few times. V is TRBV29-1 and J is TRBJ2-1; D not certain. The V end lost 5 bases, the J end lost 9 bases, and 17 bases lay between the germline ends. This CDR3 region has 13 residues. Germline CDR1 reads SQVTM; CDR2 reads ANQGSEA. This CDR3 is CSVPSVLGREQFF. In DNA form, the CDR3 reads TGCAGCGTTCCAAGTGTATTAGGGCGTGAGCAGTTCTTC.

This clonotype was seen a handful of times. The CDR3 is CASSLLPGISYEQYF. The DNA for the CDR3 is TGTGCCAGCAGCTTACTCCCGGGGATCAGCTACGAGCAGTACTTC. The V gene is TRBV7-3, the J gene TRBJ2-7; tentative D call: TRBD2 (5 bases). This CDR3 has 15 residues. The germline V gene encodes CDR1 SGHTA and CDR2 FQGTGA. V was pared by 2 bases and J by 3 bases, with 14 bases between.

This clonotype has ten or more counts. V is TRBV5-1 and J is TRBJ2-2; D ambiguous. This CDR3 spans 15 amino acids. Germline CDR1 SGHRS, CDR2 YFSETQ. V lost 1 base and J lost 6, with 13 bases in between. CDR3 sequence reads: CASSLTLGWSGELFF. The CDR3 nucleotides are TGCGCCAGCAGCTTGACGTTAGGATGGTCCGGGGAGCTGTTTTTT. The whole variable domain, filled in from reference TRBV5-1 and TRBJ2-2, reads KAGVTQTPRYLIKTRGQQVTLSCSPISGHRSVSWYQQTPGQGLQFLFEYFSETQRNKGNFPGRFSGRQFSNSRSEMNVSTLELGDSALYLCASSLTLGWSGELFFGEGSRLTVL.

This clonotype was picked up many times. The chain carries TRBV29-1 and TRBJ2-1; 13 nucleotides line up with TRBD2. Germline V gives CDR1 SQVTM, CDR2 ANQGSEA. The CDR3 has 15 amino acids. The ends lost 3 bases at V and 9 bases at J; junction bases unmatched: 8. The CDR3 bases are TGCAGCGTTGATGGACTAGCGGGAGACTACCGTGAGCAGTTCTTC. Translation gives CSVDGLAGDYREQFF.

V gene TRBV24-1 combines with J gene TRBJ2-3; TRBD2 might be the D (6 bases). This CDR3 contains 14 residues. V gave up 7 bases and J gave up 2 bases, with 12 bases separating them. Germline V CDR1 and CDR2: KGHDR, SFDVKD. CDR3 loop: CATRSGTLTDTQYF. CDR3 in DNA: TGTGCCACCAGGTCCGGGACTCTCACAGATACGCAGTATTTT.

This clonotype came up many times. The chain carries TRBV29-1 and TRBJ2-6; D possibly corresponds to TRBD1 (5 bases). Germline CDR1 SQVTM, CDR2 ANQGSEA. The CDR3 has 17 amino acids. The germline V and J ends were trimmed by 5 bases and 1 base, with 18 bases remaining between them. The CDR3 region is CSVFDSPLSSGANVLTF. CDR3 bases: TGCAGCGTTTTCGACAGTCCTTTGTCTTCTGGGGCCAACGTCCTGACTTTC.

This clonotype was seen many times. The chain's CDR3 is CASSQVLKGRANTGELFF. CDR3 sequence (DNA): TGTGCCAGCAGCCAAGTATTAAAAGGACGCGCGAACACCGGGGAGCTGTTTTTT. This chain links TRBV3-1 with TRBJ2-2; no clear D. V lost 1 base and J 0 bases, leaving 15 bases between the germline ends. CDR1 and CDR2 (germline): LGHDT, YNNKEL (reference sequence). This CDR3 region has 18 residues.

This clonotype appeared many times. At one end, the junction sequence differs from germline, possibly due to a read error. The rearrangement uses TRBV7-2 and TRBJ2-5; 7 bases align to TRBD1. The CDR3 length is 13 residues. Germline V gene sequence: CDR1 SGHTA, CDR2 FQGNSA. The DNA of the CDR3 is TGTCCCAGCAGCAGAGGGGGCCGAGAGACCCAGTACTTC. Amino acid sequence: CPSSRGGRETQYF. Full variable domain (rest looked up from reference TRBV7-2 and TRBJ2-5): GAGVSQSPSNKVTEKGKDVELRCDPISGHTALYWYRQSLGQGLEFLIYFQGNSAPDKSGLPSDRFSAERTGGSVSTLTIQRTQQEDSAVYLCPSSRGGRETQYFGPGTRLLVL.

This clonotype has ten or more counts. V and J are TRBV30 and TRBJ2-3; either TRBD1 or TRBD2 may fit D (5 bases each). This CDR3 is 14 amino acids long. V dropped 2 bases and J dropped 5 bases, with 14 bases sitting between them. Germline V gives CDR1 GTSNPN, CDR2 SVGIG (reference sequence). The CDR3 here is CAWSFGAGRDTQYF. CDR3 DNA: TGTGCCTGGAGTTTTGGGGCAGGGAGAGATACGCAGTATTTT.

This clonotype has at least ten counts. The gene calls are TRBV6-2 or TRBV6-3 and TRBJ2-7; D may match TRBD1 or TRBD2 (6 bases each). Germline V gene data show CDR1 as MNHEY and CDR2 as SVGEGT. CDR3 length: 15 amino acids. Trimming cost V 8 bases and J 7 bases, with 24 bases left between them. The CDR3 DNA sequence: TGTGCCAGCTCGATGAGGGGGGTTGTACGTAAGGAGCAGTACTTC. Amino acids: CASSMRGVVRKEQYF.

This clonotype was seen repeatedly, ten times or more. The chain couples TRBV27 to TRBJ2-4; unclear D gene. This CDR3 is 16 amino acids long. V was pared by 1 base and J by 0 bases, with 10 bases between. In germline, CDR1 is MNHEY, CDR2 SMNVEV (reference sequence). The DNA of the CDR3 is TGTGCCAGCAGTTTATACGGTGATGGAGCCAAAAACATTCAGTACTTC. This encodes CASSLYGDGAKNIQYF.

The J gene is TRBJ2-7, the V gene TRBV7-6; tentative D call: TRBD2 (6 bases). V was clipped by 1 base and J by 5 bases, with 12 bases between them. There are 14 residues in the CDR3. Germline CDR1 and CDR2: SGHVS and FNYEAQ. The CDR3 spells CASSLGGDLNEQYF. The CDR3 DNA reads as TGTGCCAGCAGCTTAGGGGGGGATTTAAACGAGCAGTACTTC.

The sample holds many counts of this clonotype. The chain has TRBV20-1 and TRBJ1-1; perhaps TRBD1 as D (5 bases). The CDR3 runs 16 residues. Trimming cost V 1 base and J 4 bases, with 19 bases left between them. Germline V gene sequence: CDR1 DFQATT, CDR2 SNEGSKA (reference sequence). As DNA, the CDR3 is TGCAGTGCTAGAGTGGTTCGAAGGGGCCGGATCACTGAAGCTTTCTTT. It translates to CSARVVRRGRITEAFF.

This clonotype was found many times. The chain combines TRBV7-9 with TRBJ2-2, with 9 bases matching TRBD1. Germline V gene data show CDR1 as SEHNR and CDR2 as FQNEAQ (reference sequence). The J segment lost 4 bases and the V segment lost 5 bases, leaving 5 bases of the junction unmatched. The CDR3 spans 15 residues. Here the CDR3 DNA reads TGTGCCAGCAGCAAACAGGGGGCCGCCACCGGGGAGCTGTTTTTT. Its protein product is CASSKQGAATGELFF.

The sample holds many counts of this clonotype. This chain links TRBV27 with TRBJ2-2; either TRBD1 or TRBD2 may fit D (5 bases each). The CDR3 runs 13 residues. The V and J ends lost 4 bases and 4 bases respectively, with 7 bases between them. Germline V gene lookup returns CDR1 MNHEY and CDR2 SMNVEV (reference sequence). The CDR3 bases are TGTGCCAGCAGTTACGGGACCACCGGGGAGCTGTTTTTT. Amino acid sequence: CASSYGTTGELFF.

This clonotype was found many times. This chain connects TRBV20-1 to TRBJ2-7, with D unresolved. Germline V gene data show CDR1 as DFQATT and CDR2 as SNEGSKA (reference sequence). The CDR3 runs 13 residues. V was cut by 0 bases and J by 7 bases, with 13 bases left in between. The CDR3, as DNA: TGCAGTGCTAGAGATGAGACGGTGGGGGAGCAGTACTTC. Protein product: CSARDETVGEQYF.

At least ten counts were recorded for this clonotype. V is TRBV9 and J is TRBJ2-1, with D maybe TRBD1 (6 bases). This CDR3 is built from 16 residues. The germline V gene has CDR1 SGDLS and CDR2 YYNGEE. With 3 bases removed from V and 6 bases from J, the gap between germline ends came to 19 bases. CDR3 sequence: CASSAYPGQGGNEQFF. CDR3 in DNA: TGTGCCAGCAGCGCCTACCCGGGACAAGGAGGCAATGAGCAGTTCTTC.